These 21 T cell receptor beta chains were all obtained from the same sample, sequenced in a study of T cell responses to AZD1222 COVID-19 vaccine. Sequenced by immunoSEQ multiplex PCR; TCRdb stores in-frame clones only, minus some. The sample includes about 150,000 clones, 94% of them seen just once. Sequenced here: peripheral blood, sampled on day 0 of AZD1222 vaccination. The receptor source for this set is an adult in good health.

The chain uses TRBV6-2 or TRBV6-3 and TRBJ2-1, with 11 bases fitting TRBD2. This CDR3 spans 16 amino acids. V was pared by 6 bases and J by 3 bases, with 7 bases of the junction left unmatched. Germline V lookup: CDR1 MNHEY, CDR2 SVGEGT. This chain's CDR3 is CASSPGGTSGYNEQFF. Here the CDR3 DNA reads TGTGCCAGCAGCCCGGGGGGGACTAGCGGCTACAATGAGCAGTTCTTC.

V gene TRBV18 combines with J gene TRBJ1-2, with D hard to call. Germline CDR1 reads KGHSH; CDR2 reads LQKENI. The CDR3 is 14 residues long. With 2 bases removed from V and 7 bases from J, the gap between germline ends came to 14 bases. In DNA, the CDR3 is TGTGCCAGCTCACCAGGCGTCACCTCACCTGGCTACACCTTC. Translating gives CASSPGVTSPGYTF.

V gene TRBV11-3 combines with J gene TRBJ1-2; TRBD1 matches 12 bases. V lost 3 bases, J lost 8 bases, and 13 bases stayed unmatched. CDR1 is SGHNT, CDR2 YENEEA, per germline. The CDR3 has 17 residues. The DNA of the CDR3 is TGTGCCAGCAGCTTGACTATCCCGGGACAGGGGGCTCGGGGCTACACCTTC. It specifies CASSLTIPGQGARGYTF. Using reference TRBV11-3 and TRBJ1-2 for the parts outside the CDR3, the full variable domain is EAGVVQSPRYKIIEKKQPVAFWCNPISGHNTLYWYLQNLGQGPELLIRYENEEAVDDSQLPKDRFSAERLKGVDSTLKIQPAELGDSAVYLCASSLTIPGQGARGYTFGSGTRLTVV.

This rearrangement joins TRBV6-2 or TRBV6-3 to TRBJ2-2; D is unresolved. V gave up 4 bases and J gave up 4 bases, with 13 bases separating them. Per germline, CDR1 MNHEY and CDR2 SVGEGT. This CDR3 has 15 residues. The CDR3: CASSLVRMGTGELFF. CDR3 DNA: TGTGCCAGCAGTTTGGTCAGGATGGGCACCGGGGAGCTGTTTTTT.

The chain combines TRBV19 with TRBJ1-5, with D tentatively TRBD1 (6 bases). Trimming cost V 6 bases and J 5 bases, with 20 bases left between them. CDR1 is LNHDA, CDR2 SQIVND, per germline (reference sequence). The CDR3 covers 16 residues. The DNA for the CDR3 is TGTGCCAGTAGCATGGGGGGCATCAGGTTCTATCAGCCCCAGCATTTT. Protein product: CASSMGGIRFYQPQHF.

This chain uses TRBV5-6 with TRBJ1-1; TRBD1 might be the D (6 bases). The length of the CDR3 is 14 residues. Trimming stripped 0 bases from V and 3 bases from J, with 9 bases between. CDR1 is SGHDT and CDR2 is YYEEEE in the germline V gene. The CDR3 DNA is TGTGCCAGCAGCTTGGCAGGGGCCTACACTGAAGCTTTCTTT. Translating gives CASSLAGAYTEAFF.

This sequence joins TRBV7-3 and TRBJ1-1; TRBD1 aligns across 7 bases. J gave up 6 bases and V 2 bases, and 12 bases lay outside the gene matches. Germline assignment: CDR1 SGHTA and CDR2 FQGTGA. CDR3 length: 16 amino acids. The CDR3 protein is CASSLPGGIMGAEAFF. The CDR3 coding sequence is TGTGCCAGCAGCTTACCAGGGGGGATAATGGGCGCTGAAGCTTTCTTT.

The chain links TRBV5-1 to TRBJ2-2; D perhaps matches TRBD1 (5 bases). The CDR3 extends over 12 amino acids. The V end lost 3 bases, the J end lost 7 bases, and 7 bases lay between the germline ends. Looked up from germline, CDR1 is SGHRS and CDR2 is YFSETQ. The CDR3 coding sequence is TGCGCCAGCAGCTACCAGGGCGGGGAGCTGTTTTTT. It is translated as CASSYQGGELFF.

This clone appeared once. This chain's CDR3 is CASSLGQETQYF. For the CDR3, the DNA is TGTGCCAGCAGCTTGGGTCAAGAGACCCAGTACTTC. This chain joins TRBV5-4 and TRBJ2-5; D gene ambiguous. The CDR3 runs 12 residues. The V and J ends lost 0 bases and 2 bases respectively, with 2 bases between them. CDR1 and CDR2 from the germline V gene are SGHNT and YYREEE (reference sequence).

The chain carries TRBV7-9 and TRBJ2-5; D possibly corresponds to TRBD1 (7 bases). Per the germline V gene, CDR1 is SEHNR and CDR2 is FQNEAQ (reference sequence). The CDR3 consists of 18 residues. V was trimmed by 1 base and J by 2 bases, leaving 20 bases between them. The CDR3 loop reads CASSLVGSAGGFQETQYF. The CDR3 nucleotides are TGTGCCAGCAGCTTAGTTGGGTCGGCAGGGGGGTTTCAAGAGACCCAGTACTTC. Full variable domain (rest looked up from reference TRBV7-9 and TRBJ2-5): DTGVSQNPRHKITKRGQNVTFRCDPISEHNRLYWYRQTLGQGPEFLTYFQNEAQLEKSRLLSDRFSAERPKGSFSTLEIQRTEQGDSAMYLCASSLVGSAGGFQETQYFGPGTRLLVL.

To note about this clone: The same CDR3 also results from other DNA sequences found in this sample. The chain joins TRBV4-1 to TRBJ1-4; unclear D gene. Germline CDR1 reads MGHRA; CDR2 reads YSYEKL. This CDR3 is built from 15 residues. V lost 1 base and J lost 0, with 6 bases in between. The CDR3, as DNA: TGCGCCAGCAGCCAAGTGGGAGCAACTAATGAAAAACTGTTTTTT. The encoded protein is CASSQVGATNEKLFF.

This chain joins TRBV29-1 and TRBJ2-1; 9 nucleotides match TRBD1. The ends lost 7 bases at V and 4 bases at J; junction bases unmatched: 17. The germline gives CDR1 SQVTM, CDR2 ANQGSEA. CDR3 length: 17 residues. DNA of the CDR3: TGCAGCGGTCGGGATCGAGATGGGACAGGGCTATACAATGAGCAGTTCTTC. Its translation: CSGRDRDGTGLYNEQFF.

The chain is built from TRBV6-5 and TRBJ2-1, with 7 nucleotides matching TRBD2. The CDR3 covers 15 residues. Trimming took 5 bases from V and 5 from J; bases not matched to a gene: 9. Germline CDR1 is MNHEY and CDR2 is SVGAGI. The DNA of the CDR3 is TGTGCCAGCAGTCCGGACTGGGGGGGACACAATGAGCAGTTCTTC. This codes for CASSPDWGGHNEQFF.

The V call is TRBV19, the J call TRBJ1-5, with D unclear. Germline V lookup: CDR1 LNHDA, CDR2 SQIVND (reference sequence). This CDR3 has 15 amino acids. V was cut by 6 bases and J by 1 base, with 13 bases left in between. The CDR3 DNA reads TGTGCCAGTAGCCCCGGCGGGCAGAGCAATCAGCCCCAGCATTTT. Translated, it gives CASSPGGQSNQPQHF.

This clone was seen only once. The chain is built from TRBV29-1 and TRBJ1-2; 10 bases agree with TRBD1. Looked up from germline, CDR1 is SQVTM and CDR2 is ANQGSEA. The J segment lost 3 bases and the V segment lost 5 bases, leaving 3 bases of the junction unmatched. The CDR3 runs to 13 residues. The CDR3 DNA reads as TGCAGCGTTCCCGACAGGGGGCACTATGGCTACACCTTC. Translation gives CSVPDRGHYGYTF.

The rearrangement uses TRBV7-3 and TRBJ2-2; tentatively, D is TRBD1 (6 bases). CDR3 length: 12 residues. The ends were cut back, 5 bases at V and 7 bases at J, with 8 bases in the middle. CDR1 is SGHTA and CDR2 is FQGTGA in the germline V gene. CDR3 region: CASSQGFGELFF. In nucleotides, the CDR3 is TGTGCCAGCAGCCAGGGGTTCGGGGAGCTGTTTTTT.

As for this clone: Germline and junction disagree at one end, which may indicate a read error. The genes are TRBV6-1 and TRBJ2-1, with 9 bases fitting TRBD1. The CDR3 is made up of 15 amino acids. The germline V gene encodes CDR1 MNHNS and CDR2 SASEGT. CDR3 nucleotide sequence: TGTGCCAGCATTGAACCGGGACAGGGCTACAATGAGCAGTTCTTC. It translates to CASIEPGQGYNEQFF.

J is TRBJ2-3 and V is TRBV5-4; 11 nucleotides align to TRBD1. The germline gives CDR1 SGHNT, CDR2 YYREEE (reference sequence). Germline trimming cut 2 bases from V and 5 bases from J; bases unmatched to any gene: 4. The CDR3 runs to 15 residues. The CDR3 protein is CASSFGQGAGDTQYF. In DNA form, the CDR3 reads TGTGCCAGCAGCTTCGGACAGGGGGCGGGAGATACGCAGTATTTT.

The chain has TRBV19 and TRBJ1-2; 10 nucleotides match TRBD1. This CDR3 spans 13 amino acids. V was clipped by 8 bases and J by 6 bases; unmatched bases: 6. The germline gives CDR1 LNHDA, CDR2 SQIVND (reference sequence). CDR3 residues: CASLYGTGDGYTF. CDR3 nucleotide sequence: TGTGCCAGTCTATACGGGACAGGGGATGGCTACACCTTC.

This chain connects TRBV15 to TRBJ1-5; D is undetermined. V lost 2 bases and J lost 1, with 6 bases in between. The CDR3 length is 14 residues. Per the germline V gene, CDR1 is LNHNV and CDR2 is YYDKDF (reference sequence). DNA of the CDR3: TGTGCCACCAGCAGACGTTTAAGCAATCAGCCCCAGCATTTT. Translated, it gives CATSRRLSNQPQHF.

This chain uses TRBV5-1 with TRBJ2-4; unclear D gene. CDR3 length: 15 amino acids. Germline CDR1 SGHRS, CDR2 YFSETQ. The germline V and J ends were trimmed by 4 bases and 7 bases, with 18 bases remaining between them. The chain's CDR3 is CASSLTRGVHNIQYF. CDR3 bases: TGCGCCAGCAGCCTTACCCGTGGGGTACATAACATTCAGTACTTC.